This T cell receptor beta chain appears in the sequencing data of a study of cytomegalovirus exposure and HLA in healthy donors. Concerning this clone itself: Its antigen is as yet unknown.

Method: immunoSEQ multiplex PCR; TCRdb's copy keeps in-frame clones and lacks some. This sample has more than 75,000 clones; approximately 93% occur once, and the top ten carry approximately 0.69%. Notes on the study in general: The majority of TCR sequences were rare, yet some public TCRs appeared in many donors.

CDR1 is ENHRY and CDR2 is SYGVKD in the germline V gene. The J segment lost 1 base and the V segment lost 7 bases, leaving 5 bases of the junction unmatched. The CDR3 length is 15 residues. Material: PBMCs. This receptor was obtained from a man between 18 and 29 years old in good health and CMV-seronegative. This chain joins TRBV10-3 and TRBJ2-5, with 11 positions matching TRBD2. CDR3 protein: CAINELAGGQETQYF. The DNA for the CDR3 is TGTGCCATCAACGAGCTAGCGGGGGGCCAAGAGACCCAGTACTTC.